Listed here are 3 T cell receptor beta chains from one sample, sequenced in a study of blood T cell repertoires in COVID-19. Method: immunoSEQ multiplex PCR; TCRdb's copy keeps in-frame clones and lacks some. The data contain around 160,000 clones, approximately 80% of them seen just once; the ten biggest clones take up 8% to 13%. What was sequenced was PBMCs or T cells enriched from blood (not recorded which). Every receptor here comes from a man aged 45 to 65 who had recovered from COVID-19.

The rearrangement joins TRBV25-1 to TRBJ1-3, with a tentative D call TRBD1 (5 bases). The CDR3 length is 14 residues. CDR1 is MGHDK, CDR2 SYGVNS, per germline. Trimming took off 7 bases at V and 4 bases at J, with 14 bases between the two ends. The DNA of the CDR3 is TGTGCCAGCAAATTCGGGGGAACGGGAAACACCATATATTTT. Amino acid sequence: CASKFGGTGNTIYF.

Only a few counts were recorded for this clone. The chain is built from TRBV2 and TRBJ1-5, with 7 nucleotides matching TRBD1. J lost 3 bases, V lost 7 bases, and 3 bases had no gene match. The CDR3 contains 13 residues. CDR1 is SNHLY, CDR2 FYNNEI, per germline. Here the CDR3 reads CASKGGTNQPQHF. The CDR3, as DNA: TGTGCCAGCAAAGGGGGCACCAATCAGCCCCAGCATTTT.

The chain uses TRBV3-1 (or the pseudogene TRBV3-2) and TRBJ1-2; a weak D match, TRBD1 (5 bases). Germline CDR1 LGHDT, CDR2 YNNKEL (reference sequence). The CDR3 has 14 amino acids. Between the trimmed V and J ends, which lost 4 bases and 1 base, there was a span of 10 bases. CDR3: CASSRAGFNYGYTF. For the CDR3, the DNA is TGTGCCAGCAGCCGAGCAGGGTTTAACTATGGCTACACCTTC.